This entry is about one T cell receptor beta chain. The clone's antigen remains unknown. Base qualities are not provided; no much larger clone lies one nucleotide away. For TCR beta sequencing, genomic DNA was taken from unsorted PBMCs, and those PBMCs had been isolated from peripheral blood. This specimen belongs to a study (dated by TCRdb to between 2021 and 2024). What the research found in general, with its limitations: According to the authors, more investigation is needed, including longitudinal sampling and evaluation of a control group.

Survey-level sequencing on the immunoSEQ platform was used to profile TCR beta chain repertoires. The authors' analysis ran thus. Repertoire diversity was measured with the inverse Simpson index, and CDR3 amino acid length spectratypes and V-J pairing frequencies were compared. TCR beta CDR3 sequences were matched against VDJdb to annotate clonotypes specific to SARS-CoV-2, CMV, influenza A and EBV. Held by TCRdb, this immuneACCESS table contains in-frame sequences only and omits some clones. Under half of the omission traces to an unresolved V gene where checked; the cause of the rest is unknown. That table supplies the V and J calls and clone size; D and trimming were determined from the DNA. The sample records some 68,000 clones, roughly 93% of which are singletons. The ten most abundant clones make up under 4.5% of the sample. The germline V gene sets CDR1 to SGDLS and CDR2 to YYNGEE. V drops 0 bases and J drops 3 bases, leaving 10 bases in between. Spanning cysteine to phenylalanine, the CDR3 consists of 15 amino acids. Only the CDR3 DNA is retained, 45 bases long and in frame from the first base.

This sequence uses TRBV9 and TRBJ2-1, with no reliable assignment of the D segment. The sample comprised PBMCs. The sequence derives from a man in his forties or fifties with rheumatoid arthritis. The DNA reads TGTGCCAGCAGCGTAGTAGGTGCCTTCTACAATGAGCAGTTCTTC. Translation gives CASSVVGAFYNEQFF.